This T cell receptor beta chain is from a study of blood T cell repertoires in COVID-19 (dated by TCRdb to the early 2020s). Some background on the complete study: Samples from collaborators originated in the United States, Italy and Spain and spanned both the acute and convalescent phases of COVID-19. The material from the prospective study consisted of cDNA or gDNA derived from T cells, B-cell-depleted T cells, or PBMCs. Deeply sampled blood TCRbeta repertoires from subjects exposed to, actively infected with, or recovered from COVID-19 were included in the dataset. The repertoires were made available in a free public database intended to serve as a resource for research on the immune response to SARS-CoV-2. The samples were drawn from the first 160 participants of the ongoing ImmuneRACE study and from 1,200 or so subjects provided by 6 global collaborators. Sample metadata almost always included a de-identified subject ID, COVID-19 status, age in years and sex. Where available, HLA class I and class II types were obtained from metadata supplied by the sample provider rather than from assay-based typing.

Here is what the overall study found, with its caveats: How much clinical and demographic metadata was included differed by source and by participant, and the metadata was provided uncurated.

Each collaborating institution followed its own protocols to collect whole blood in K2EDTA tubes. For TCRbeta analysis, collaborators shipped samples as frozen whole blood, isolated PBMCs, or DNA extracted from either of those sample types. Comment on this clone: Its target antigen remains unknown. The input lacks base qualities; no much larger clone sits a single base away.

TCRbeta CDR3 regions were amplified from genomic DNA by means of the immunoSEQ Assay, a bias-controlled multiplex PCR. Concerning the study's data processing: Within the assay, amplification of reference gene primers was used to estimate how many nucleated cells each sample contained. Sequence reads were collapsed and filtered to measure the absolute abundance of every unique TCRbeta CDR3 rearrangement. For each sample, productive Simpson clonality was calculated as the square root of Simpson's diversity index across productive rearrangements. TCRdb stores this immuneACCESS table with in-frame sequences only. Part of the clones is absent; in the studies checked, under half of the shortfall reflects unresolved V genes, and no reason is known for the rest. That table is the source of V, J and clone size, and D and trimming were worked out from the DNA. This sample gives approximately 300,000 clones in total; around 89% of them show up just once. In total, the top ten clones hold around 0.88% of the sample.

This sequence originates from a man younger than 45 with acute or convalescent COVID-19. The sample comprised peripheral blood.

The CDR3 loop reads CASSLRQGGYGYTF. The nucleotide sequence is given as TGTGCCAGTAGTTTAAGGCAGGGGGGCTATGGCTACACCTTC. The chain couples TRBV19 to TRBJ1-2; 7 bases in between match TRBD1. The germline V gene (reference sequence) specifies LNHDA as CDR1 and SQIVND as CDR2. The germline V end is reduced by 5 bases and the J end by 4 bases; junction bases left unmatched: 7. The CDR3 contains 14 residues, cysteine and phenylalanine counted. CDR3 DNA is the only sequence kept; it has 42 bases, read in frame from the first base.